These 23 T cell receptor beta chains originate from one sample sequenced in a study of cytomegalovirus exposure and HLA in healthy donors. The PCR had 60 Vbeta and 13 Jbeta primers. Sequencing was performed with immunoSEQ multiplex PCR; in TCRdb, only in-frame clones are kept and a portion is missing. The table includes some 78,000 clones, 60% to 80% detected once. The sequenced material came from PBMCs. The source of these receptors is a woman aged 50 to 60 in good health and CMV-seropositive.

This clone occurred a few times. The chain links TRBV29-1 to TRBJ1-3; weak D call: TRBD1 (6 bases). The ends were cut back, 6 bases at V and 4 bases at J, with 16 bases in the middle. This CDR3 comprises 14 residues. CDR1 and CDR2 from the germline V gene are SQVTM and ANQGSEA. CDR3 sequence: CSVMPDSAGNTIYF. The CDR3 region has the DNA TGCAGCGTGATGCCGGACAGTGCGGGAAACACCATATATTTT. Combining the CDR3 with reference TRBV29-1 and TRBJ1-3 gives the whole variable domain SAVISQKPSRDICQRGTSLTIQCQVDSQVTMMFWYRQQPGQSLTLIATANQGSEATYESGFVIDKFPISRPNLTFSTLTVSNMSPEDSSIYLCSVMPDSAGNTIYFGEGSWLTVV.

V is TRBV5-8 and J is TRBJ1-2; D is uncertain. The CDR3 length is 13 residues. Trimming took 0 bases from V and 3 from J, leaving 6 bases between them. The germline CDR1 and CDR2 sequences are SGHTS and YDEGEE. The CDR3 DNA follows: TGTGCCAGCAGCTTGGGACAACACTATGGCTACACCTTC. This encodes CASSLGQHYGYTF. Full variable domain (outside the CDR3, taken from reference TRBV5-8 and TRBJ1-2): EAGVTQSPTHLIKTRGQQATLRCSPISGHTSVYWYQQALGLGLQFLLWYDEGEERNRGNFPPRFSGRQFPNYSSELNVNALELEDSALYLCASSLGQHYGYTFGSGTRLTVV.

This clone appeared a single time. This chain links TRBV7-8 with TRBJ2-1; no reliable D call. This CDR3 has 13 amino acids. V lost 5 bases to trimming and J lost 12 bases, with 17 bases between them. Germline CDR1 SGHVS, CDR2 FQNEAQ. CDR3 residues: CASSPVLTLGQFF. The DNA of the CDR3 is TGTGCCAGCAGCCCGGTTCTGACTTTGGGGCAGTTCTTC.

In regard to this clone: The junction shows a germline mismatch at one end, possibly a read error. V and J are TRBV7-8 and TRBJ2-4; D is perhaps TRBD1 (6 bases). The length of the CDR3 is 14 residues. In germline, CDR1 is SGHVS, CDR2 FQNEAQ. Here the CDR3 DNA reads TGTGCCAGCACCTTACAGGGTGGGGAAAACATTCAGTACTTC. Translation gives CASTLQGGENIQYF.

The rearrangement uses TRBV5-4 and TRBJ2-5, with 9 bases lining up with TRBD1. CDR1 and CDR2 from the germline V gene are SGHNT and YYREEE (reference sequence). This CDR3 contains 14 residues. Unmatched junction bases numbered 5, after V lost 4 bases and J lost 4 bases. The CDR3 here is CASSTPTGGETQYF. The DNA of the CDR3 is TGTGCCAGCAGCACCCCGACAGGGGGAGAGACCCAGTACTTC. The full variable domain, completed using reference TRBV5-4 and TRBJ2-5, is ETGVTQSPTHLIKTRGQQVTLRCSSQSGHNTVSWYQQALGQGPQFIFQYYREEENGRGNFPPRFSGLQFPNYSSELNVNALELDDSALYLCASSTPTGGETQYFGPGTRLLVL.

The chain has TRBV6-5 and TRBJ2-7; TRBD2 aligns across 10 bases. V trimming: 0 bases; J trimming: 2 bases; junction bases outside the gene matches: 1. Germline V gives CDR1 MNHEY, CDR2 SVGAGI. There are 15 residues in the CDR3. CDR3 DNA sequence: TGTGCCAGCAGTTACTCTCTAGCGGGGGCCTACGAGCAGTACTTC. It specifies CASSYSLAGAYEQYF.

Worth noting for this clone: Compared with germline, one end of the junction differs, possibly owing to a read error. V gene TRBV7-7 combines with J gene TRBJ2-5, with TRBD2 matching 11 bases. This CDR3 spans 16 amino acids. Germline CDR1 reads SSHAT; CDR2 reads FNYEAQ (reference sequence). The CDR3 nucleotides are TGTGCTAGCAGCTTAGAGACTAGCGGGGATCGAGAGACCCAGTACTTC. This sequence encodes CASSLETSGDRETQYF. Supplemented by reference TRBV7-7 and TRBJ2-5, the full variable domain reads GAGVSQSPRYKVTKRGQDVTLRCDPISSHATLYWYQQALGQGPEFLTYFNYEAQPDKSGLPSDRFSAERPEGSISTLTIQRTEQRDSAMYRCASSLETSGDRETQYFGPGTRLLVL.

This chain connects TRBV2 to TRBJ2-1; possibly TRBD2 for D (6 bases). Per the germline V gene, CDR1 is SNHLY and CDR2 is FYNNEI. V shed 3 bases and J shed 8 bases, with 11 bases lying between them. The CDR3 consists of 13 residues. DNA for the CDR3: TGTGCCAGCAGTGATGGAGGGGACCATGAGCAGTTCTTC. The encoded protein is CASSDGGDHEQFF.

The rearrangement links TRBV19 to TRBJ1-5, with D possibly being TRBD1 (6 bases). The CDR3 runs to 16 residues. Germline V gene lookup returns CDR1 LNHDA and CDR2 SQIVND (reference sequence). The V end was cut by 2 bases, the J end by 4 bases, with 15 bases between. The CDR3 sequence: CASSILRTAQNQPQHF. CDR3 sequence (DNA): TGTGCCAGTAGTATATTACGGACAGCCCAAAATCAGCCCCAGCATTTT.

This clone was counted once. The chain recombines TRBV6-5 with TRBJ2-7, with D possibly matching TRBD2 (6 bases). The V and J ends lost 11 bases and 3 bases respectively, with 14 bases between them. CDR1 and CDR2 from the germline V gene are MNHEY and SVGAGI. The CDR3 length is 12 residues. DNA of the CDR3: TGTGCCGGAGACGGAGGGGTCTACGAGCAGTACTTC. It specifies CAGDGGVYEQYF.

The rearrangement uses TRBV6-1 and TRBJ1-2, with 12 positions matching TRBD1. V was pared by 4 bases and J by 8 bases, with 11 bases of the junction left unmatched. Germline V gene lookup returns CDR1 MNHNS and CDR2 SASEGT. The CDR3 extends over 16 amino acids. CDR3 sequence reads: CASSVNSGTGGRGYTF. Here the CDR3 DNA reads TGTGCCAGCAGTGTCAACTCCGGGACAGGGGGCCGCGGCTACACCTTC.

This clone was seen once. The chain joins TRBV6-5 to TRBJ1-2; D is unresolved. The V end was cut by 5 bases, the J end by 6 bases, with 16 bases between. Germline assignment: CDR1 MNHEY and CDR2 SVGAGI. The CDR3 is made up of 14 amino acids. The CDR3 protein is CASSEFGRSNGYTF. In DNA form, the CDR3 reads TGTGCCAGCAGTGAATTCGGCAGGTCGAATGGCTACACCTTC.

The genes are TRBV5-4 and TRBJ1-3; 8 bases agree with TRBD1. V shed 2 bases and J 0 bases; nucleotides not matched to a gene: 7. Per germline, CDR1 SGHNT and CDR2 YYREEE (reference sequence). This CDR3 comprises 17 residues. CDR3 nucleotide sequence: TGTGCCAGCAGCTTACAGGGGGTACTGAGCTCTGGAAACACCATATATTTT. Translating gives CASSLQGVLSSGNTIYF.

The chain has TRBV5-1 and TRBJ2-1; TRBD2 matches at 7 bases. V was pared by 2 bases and J by 5 bases, with 7 bases of the junction left unmatched. This CDR3 has 15 residues. Germline CDR1 SGHRS, CDR2 YFSETQ. CDR3 nucleotide sequence: TGCGCCAGCAGCTTCGCAGCTAGCGGTAACAATGAGCAGTTCTTC. Translation gives CASSFAASGNNEQFF.

This chain links TRBV9 with TRBJ2-3; D unclear. V shed 1 base and J shed 2 bases, with 17 bases lying between them. Per the germline V gene, CDR1 is SGDLS and CDR2 is YYNGEE. The CDR3 extends over 17 amino acids. DNA of the CDR3: TGTGCCAGCAGCGTATCCAACGGCTGGAGTATCACAGATACGCAGTATTTT. Translated: CASSVSNGWSITDTQYF. Combining the CDR3 with reference TRBV9 and TRBJ2-3 gives the whole variable domain DSGVTQTPKHLITATGQRVTLRCSPRSGDLSVYWYQQSLDQGLQFLIQYYNGEERAKGNILERFSAQQFPDLHSELNLSSLELGDSALYFCASSVSNGWSITDTQYFGPGTRLTVL.

The chain links TRBV27 to TRBJ2-3; maybe TRBD1 (6 bases). The CDR3 extends over 15 amino acids. V was cut by 6 bases and J by 1 base, with 14 bases left in between. CDR1 and CDR2 (germline): MNHEY, SMNVEV (reference sequence). The CDR3 is CASSQTGRRTDTQYF. The CDR3 DNA is TGTGCCAGCAGCCAAACAGGGCGACGCACAGATACGCAGTATTTT.

The chain uses TRBV11-2 and TRBJ1-2; D gene uncertain. Germline-derived CDR1 and CDR2 are SGHAT and FQNNGV. The CDR3 is 17 residues long. Trimming stripped 5 bases from V and 2 bases from J, with 21 bases between. CDR3 protein: CASSLGVSQAGNYGYTF. CDR3 coding DNA: TGTGCCAGCAGCCTAGGCGTCTCGCAGGCGGGGAACTATGGCTACACCTTC.

The chain combines TRBV5-1 with TRBJ2-3; 9 positions agree with TRBD1. The CDR3 runs 16 residues. Germline V gene data show CDR1 as SGHRS and CDR2 as YFSETQ. J lost 4 bases, V lost 2 bases, and 8 bases had no gene match. The CDR3 DNA reads as TGCGCCAGCAGCTTTACAGGGGGCGGAGGTTCAGATACGCAGTATTTT. Protein: CASSFTGGGGSDTQYF.

The CDR3 is CASSLQVLPRINYGYTF. CDR3 coding DNA: TGCGCCAGCAGCTTACAAGTCTTACCCAGAATTAACTATGGCTACACCTTC. This chain links TRBV5-1 with TRBJ1-2; no definite D call. Germline values: CDR1 SGHRS, CDR2 YFSETQ. This CDR3 is 17 amino acids long. Trimming took off 2 bases at V and 1 base at J, with 18 bases between the two ends. Drawing the rest from reference TRBV5-1 and TRBJ1-2, the complete variable domain is KAGVTQTPRYLIKTRGQQVTLSCSPISGHRSVSWYQQTPGQGLQFLFEYFSETQRNKGNFPGRFSGRQFSNSRSEMNVSTLELGDSALYLCASSLQVLPRINYGYTFGSGTRLTVV.

The rearrangement uses TRBV7-8 and TRBJ1-2; TRBD1 might be the D (5 bases). This CDR3 has 15 residues. CDR1 SGHVS and CDR2 FQNEAQ come from the germline V gene. V was shortened by 1 base and J by 4 bases, with 13 bases between the two germline ends. The CDR3 sequence is CASSLDLQAFYGYTF. CDR3 coding DNA: TGTGCCAGCAGCTTAGATCTACAGGCCTTCTATGGCTACACCTTC.

This chain connects TRBV6-5 to TRBJ2-7, with 11 bases matching TRBD2. The junction had 6 bases not matched to a gene; V was cut back by 4 bases and J by 1 base. Per the germline V gene, CDR1 is MNHEY and CDR2 is SVGAGI. The CDR3 length is 16 residues. The CDR3 bases are TGTGCCAGCAGTTCATACGGGACTAGCGGATCCTACGAGCAGTACGTC. This gives the protein CASSSYGTSGSYEQYV.

The chain links TRBV10-1 to TRBJ2-5; TRBD1 matches 8 bases. The CDR3 consists of 13 residues. Trimming removed 6 bases from V and 5 bases from J; junction bases left unmatched: 5. CDR1 is WNHNN and CDR2 is SYGVQD in the germline V gene (reference sequence). This CDR3 reads CASSKGQVETQYF. Here the CDR3 DNA reads TGCGCCAGCAGCAAGGGACAGGTTGAGACCCAGTACTTC.

The chain employs TRBV7-9 and TRBJ2-5, with TRBD2 matching 12 bases. J lost 5 bases, V lost 4 bases, and 8 bases had no gene match. Germline values: CDR1 SEHNR, CDR2 FQNEAQ (reference sequence). The CDR3 extends over 16 amino acids. CDR3 DNA: TGTGCCAGCAGCTCCGGACTAGCGGGAAGGGGTGAGACCCAGTACTTC. It translates to CASSSGLAGRGETQYF.